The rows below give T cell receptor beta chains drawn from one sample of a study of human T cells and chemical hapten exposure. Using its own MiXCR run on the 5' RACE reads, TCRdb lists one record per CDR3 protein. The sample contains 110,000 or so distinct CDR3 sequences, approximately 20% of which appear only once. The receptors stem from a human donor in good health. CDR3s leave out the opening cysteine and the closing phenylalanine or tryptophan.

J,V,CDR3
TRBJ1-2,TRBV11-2,ASSLGAGRRSYGYT
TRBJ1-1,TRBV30,AWRPRGVRAEAF
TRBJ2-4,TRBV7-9,ASSLGLAENIQY
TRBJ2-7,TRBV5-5,ASSFEIGGVSYEQY
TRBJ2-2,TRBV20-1,SARLPWGFTGELF
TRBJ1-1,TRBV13,ASSLRTPLNTEAF
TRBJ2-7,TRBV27,ASSFSPGHPYEQY
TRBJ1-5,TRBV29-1,SVRGSNQTQH
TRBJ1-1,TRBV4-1,ASSQARTAEAF
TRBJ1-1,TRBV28,ASSLDRGMNTEAF
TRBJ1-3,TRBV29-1,SVEDAFSGNTIY
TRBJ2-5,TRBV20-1,SARSLAVNQETQY
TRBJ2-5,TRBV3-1,ASSQVLPSPETQY
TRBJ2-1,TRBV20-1,SASGGMRWNEQF
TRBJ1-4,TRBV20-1,SAIRSPNEKLF
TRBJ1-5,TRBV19,ASSGYGQPQH
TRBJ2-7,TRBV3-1,ASSPGTSVLYEQY
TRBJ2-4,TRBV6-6,ASSGGQGLLAKNIQY
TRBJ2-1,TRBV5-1,ASSPGRGSGLYNEQF
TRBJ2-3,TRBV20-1,SARGGGTSTDTQY
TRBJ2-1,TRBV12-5,ASARDSSYNEQF
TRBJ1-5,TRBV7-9,ASSLDGDSNQPQH
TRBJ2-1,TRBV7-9,ASSAKRLAGGVNEQF
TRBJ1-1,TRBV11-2,ASSLIPTAEAF
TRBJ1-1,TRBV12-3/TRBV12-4,ASSSGSTEAF
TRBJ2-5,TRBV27,ASSLSQGTQETQY
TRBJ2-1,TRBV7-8,ASSPRTSGSRNYNEQF
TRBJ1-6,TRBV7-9,ASSLAGGVRSPLH
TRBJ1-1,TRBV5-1,ASSDGGTNTEAF